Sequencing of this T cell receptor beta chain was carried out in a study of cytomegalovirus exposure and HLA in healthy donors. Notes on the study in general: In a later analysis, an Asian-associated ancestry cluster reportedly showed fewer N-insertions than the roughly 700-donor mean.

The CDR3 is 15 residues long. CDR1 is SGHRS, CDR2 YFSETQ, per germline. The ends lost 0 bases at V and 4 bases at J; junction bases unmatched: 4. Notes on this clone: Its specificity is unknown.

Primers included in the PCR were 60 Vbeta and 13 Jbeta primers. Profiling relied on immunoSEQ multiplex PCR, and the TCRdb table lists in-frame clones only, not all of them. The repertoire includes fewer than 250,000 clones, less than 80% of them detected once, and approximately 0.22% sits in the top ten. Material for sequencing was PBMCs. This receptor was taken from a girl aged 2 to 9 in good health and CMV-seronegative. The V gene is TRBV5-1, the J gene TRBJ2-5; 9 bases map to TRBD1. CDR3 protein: CASSLGQGELETQYF. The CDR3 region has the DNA TGCGCCAGCAGCTTGGGACAGGGGGAATTAGAGACCCAGTACTTC.